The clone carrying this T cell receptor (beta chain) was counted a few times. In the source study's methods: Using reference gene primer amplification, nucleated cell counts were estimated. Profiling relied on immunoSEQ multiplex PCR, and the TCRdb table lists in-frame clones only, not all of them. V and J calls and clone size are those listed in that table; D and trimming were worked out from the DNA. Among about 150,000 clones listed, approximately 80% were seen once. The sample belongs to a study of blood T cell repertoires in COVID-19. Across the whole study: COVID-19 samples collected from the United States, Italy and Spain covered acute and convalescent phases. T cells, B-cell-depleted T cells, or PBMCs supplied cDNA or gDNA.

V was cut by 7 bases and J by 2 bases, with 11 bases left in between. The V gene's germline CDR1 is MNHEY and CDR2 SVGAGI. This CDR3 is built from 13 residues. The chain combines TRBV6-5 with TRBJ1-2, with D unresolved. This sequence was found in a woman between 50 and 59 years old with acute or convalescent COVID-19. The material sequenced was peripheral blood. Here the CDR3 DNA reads TGTGCCAGCACCCACAACGTAAACTATGGCTACACCTTC. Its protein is CASTHNVNYGYTF.